This is a list of T cell receptor beta chains from one sample in a study of control samples from healthy donors and cancer patients. Assay: immunoSEQ multiplex PCR; the TCRdb copy retains only in-frame clones and omits some. The data show around 170,000 clones, with roughly 89% seen just once and 1.4% held by the top ten. Material for sequencing was blood. Source of these receptors: a woman between 45 and 60 years old in good health. CDR3s include the opening cysteine and the closing phenylalanine or tryptophan. The D gene is left open where the match is weak. A row's size may be missing; if present it is once, few, many or a size class.

d_gene: TRBD2; v_gene: TRBV11-3; j_gene: TRBJ2-7; abundance: .; CDR3aa: CASSVPGLGTYEQYF; CDR3nt: TGTGCCAGCAGCGTCCCGGGACTAGGCACCTACGAGCAGTACTTC
d_gene: TRBD2; v_gene: TRBV7-2; j_gene: TRBJ2-1; abundance: .; CDR3aa: CASRRNPGLAAEGEQFF; CDR3nt: TGTGCCAGCAGACGTAACCCTGGACTAGCTGCGGAAGGTGAGCAGTTCTTC
d_gene: .; v_gene: TRBV5-1; j_gene: TRBJ1-2; abundance: .; CDR3aa: CASSLTSAYGYTF; CDR3nt: TGCGCCAGCAGCTTGACATCGGCCTATGGCTACACCTTC
d_gene: TRBD1; v_gene: TRBV29-1; j_gene: TRBJ1-5; abundance: .; CDR3aa: CSVLDRANQPQHF; CDR3nt: TGCAGCGTTTTGGACAGGGCGAATCAGCCCCAGCATTTT
d_gene: .; v_gene: TRBV4-1; j_gene: TRBJ1-5; abundance: once; CDR3aa: CASSQDWTGQNNQPQHF; CDR3nt: TGCGCCAGCAGCCAAGACTGGACTGGACAGAACAATCAGCCCCAGCATTTT
d_gene: TRBD1; v_gene: TRBV6-5; j_gene: TRBJ1-5; abundance: .; CDR3aa: CASGQGGYSNQPQHF; CDR3nt: TGTGCCAGCGGACAGGGAGGTTATAGCAATCAGCCCCAGCATTTT
d_gene: TRBD1; v_gene: TRBV6-5; j_gene: TRBJ2-7; abundance: once; CDR3aa: CASSRRRTGHYEQYF; CDR3nt: TGTGCCAGCAGTCGCCGAAGGACAGGGCACTACGAGCAGTACTTC
d_gene: .; v_gene: TRBV7-6; j_gene: TRBJ2-1; abundance: .; CDR3aa: CASSLVGGGAPYNEQFF; CDR3nt: TGTGCCAGCAGCTTAGTGGGTGGGGGGGCGCCCTACAATGAGCAGTTCTTC
d_gene: .; v_gene: TRBV12-3/TRBV12-4; j_gene: TRBJ2-5; abundance: .; CDR3aa: CASSSGLQETQYF; CDR3nt: TGTGCCAGCAGTAGTGGATTACAAGAGACCCAGTACTTC
d_gene: TRBD1; v_gene: TRBV10-3; j_gene: TRBJ2-3; abundance: .; CDR3aa: CAISDRQGVITDTQYF; CDR3nt: TGTGCCATCAGTGACCGACAGGGGGTGATCACAGATACGCAGTATTTT
d_gene: .; v_gene: TRBV7-2; j_gene: TRBJ1-3; abundance: .; CDR3aa: CASSFQQSFSGNTIYF; CDR3nt: TGTGCCAGCAGCTTCCAACAGTCTTTCTCTGGAAACACCATATATTTT
d_gene: TRBD2; v_gene: TRBV29-1; j_gene: TRBJ2-1; abundance: once; CDR3aa: CSVLASGSFAEQFF; CDR3nt: TGCAGCGTTTTGGCTAGCGGGAGTTTTGCTGAGCAGTTCTTC
d_gene: .; v_gene: TRBV27; j_gene: TRBJ1-1; abundance: .; CDR3aa: CASSLEWQPNTEAFF; CDR3nt: TGTGCCAGCAGTTTAGAATGGCAGCCGAACACTGAAGCTTTCTTT
d_gene: .; v_gene: TRBV28; j_gene: TRBJ1-5; abundance: .; CDR3aa: CASSFMFNQPQHF; CDR3nt: TGTGCCAGCAGCTTCATGTTCAACCAGCCCCAGCATTTT
d_gene: .; v_gene: TRBV28; j_gene: TRBJ1-1; abundance: .; CDR3aa: CASQDRNTEAFF; CDR3nt: TGTGCCAGCCAGGACAGGAACACTGAAGCTTTCTTT
d_gene: .; v_gene: TRBV6-1; j_gene: TRBJ1-5; abundance: .; CDR3aa: CASSGGTPKKPSNQPQHF; CDR3nt: TGTGCCAGCAGTGGCGGGACACCTAAAAAACCTAGCAATCAGCCCCAGCATTTT
d_gene: TRBD1; v_gene: TRBV28; j_gene: TRBJ1-6; abundance: .; CDR3aa: CASSVIFTGGDAHF; CDR3nt: TGTGCCAGCAGTGTAATTTTCACAGGGGGCGATGCCCACTTT
d_gene: TRBD2; v_gene: TRBV7-2; j_gene: TRBJ2-7; abundance: .; CDR3aa: CASSSPREGEQKTWFGQYF; CDR3nt: TGTGCCAGCAGCTCCCCACGGGAGGGGGAGCAAAAAACTTGGTTTGGGCAGTACTTC
d_gene: .; v_gene: TRBV24-1; j_gene: TRBJ2-3; abundance: .; CDR3aa: CATSDSGRGPTDTQYF; CDR3nt: TGTGCCACCAGTGATTCTGGCAGGGGACCCACAGATACGCAGTATTTT
d_gene: TRBD1; v_gene: TRBV5-5; j_gene: TRBJ2-7; abundance: .; CDR3aa: CASSEAGTGIYEQYF; CDR3nt: TGTGCCAGCAGCGAAGCCGGGACAGGGATATACGAGCAGTACTTC
d_gene: .; v_gene: TRBV24-1; j_gene: TRBJ2-1; abundance: .; CDR3aa: CATSSGDINYNEQFF; CDR3nt: TGTGCCACCAGTAGTGGAGACATAAACTACAATGAGCAGTTCTTC
d_gene: .; v_gene: TRBV5-5; j_gene: TRBJ1-5; abundance: .; CDR3aa: CASSPLGGDSNQPQHF; CDR3nt: TGTGCCAGCAGCCCCCTGGGGGGAGATAGCAATCAGCCCCAGCATTTT
d_gene: .; v_gene: TRBV6-5; j_gene: TRBJ1-2; abundance: .; CDR3aa: CASSYSRGVGVYGYTF; CDR3nt: TGTGCCAGCAGTTACTCGAGAGGGGTGGGGGTTTATGGCTACACCTTC